This TCR beta chain was captured by sequencing in a study of blood T cell repertoires in COVID-19. Clones were read by immunoSEQ multiplex PCR, and TCRdb kept only the in-frame ones, dropping some. The sample has 340,000 or so clones; around 88% are singletons. The CDR3 loop spans 14 amino acids. Germline values: CDR1 SGHAT, CDR2 FQDESV (reference sequence). V shed 4 bases, J shed 7 bases, and the junction held 4 bases outside the gene matches. The receptor comes from a young man with active or convalescent COVID-19. This rearrangement joins TRBV11-1 to TRBJ1-4, with TRBD1 identical over 9 bases. Sequencing was done on a sample of peripheral blood. The CDR3 sequence: CASSWTGAGEKLFF. The CDR3 DNA reads as TGTGCCAGCAGCTGGACAGGGGCTGGTGAAAAACTGTTTTTT.